The rows below give T cell receptor beta chains drawn from one sample of a study of T cells after yellow fever vaccination. MiXCR, run by TCRdb on the 5' RACE reads, gives a single entry per CDR3 protein. The sample has fewer than 85,000 distinct CDR3 sequences; approximately 8% are singletons. Sequenced here: CD8+ T cells sorted from PBMCs, sampled on the day of the yellow fever booster vaccination. All receptors come from a man aged 25-40 years who received the YFV17D yellow fever vaccine. The CDR3 runs from the conserved cysteine through the conserved F or W. Each record gives: CDR3 protein, CDR3 DNA, D gene, J gene, clone size, V gene. The D gene is left open where the match is weak. Rows give clone size only sometimes, using once, few, many, or a class for an expanded clone.

CASSLPPPTQFTDTQYF TGTGCCAGCAGCTTACCCCCACCGACTCAATTCACAGATACGCAGTATTTT . TRBJ2-3 . TRBV7-2
CATRASGNNEQFF TGTGCCACCAGAGCTAGCGGGAACAATGAGCAGTTCTTC TRBD2 TRBJ2-1 many TRBV15
CSARVPGALNTEAFF TGCAGTGCTAGAGTCCCGGGTGCGCTGAACACTGAAGCTTTCTTT . TRBJ1-1 . TRBV20-1
CASSTSGDNEKLFF TGTGCCAGCAGTACGAGTGGGGATAATGAAAAACTGTTTTTT . TRBJ1-4 . TRBV28
CASSQDQGGSYNEQFF TGCGCCAGCAGCCAAGATCAGGGGGGCTCCTACAATGAGCAGTTCTTC . TRBJ2-1 many TRBV4-3
CASLREVGAESSYEQYF TGTGCCAGCCTGAGAGAGGTTGGGGCCGAAAGCTCCTACGAGCAGTACTTC . TRBJ2-7 . TRBV7-8
CASSQDPGLPYEQYF TGTGCCAGCAGCCAAGATCCAGGTCTTCCCTACGAGCAGTACTTC . TRBJ2-7 . TRBV4-2
CASSPLAGTRNEQFF TGTGCCAGCAGTCCCCTCGCGGGCACAAGGAATGAGCAGTTCTTC . TRBJ2-1 . TRBV6-1
CATRGGEIYEQYF TGTGCCACCAGGGGAGGGGAGATCTACGAGCAGTACTTC . TRBJ2-7 . TRBV5-4
CASSSVAPGELFF TGTGCCAGCAGCTCCGTTGCCCCCGGGGAGCTGTTTTTT . TRBJ2-2 . TRBV7-9
CASSLLAGDTGELFF TGTGCCAGCAGCTTACTAGCGGGAGACACCGGGGAGCTGTTTTTT TRBD2 TRBJ2-2 . TRBV5-4
CASNPKRNEQFF TGCGCCAGCAACCCGAAACGGAATGAGCAGTTCTTC . TRBJ2-1 many TRBV5-1
CSAIGLGTDMQYF TGCAGTGCTATCGGACTTGGCACAGATATGCAGTATTTT . TRBJ2-3 . TRBV20-1
CATSEGNSYEQYF TGTGCCACCAGCGAGGGAAACTCCTACGAGCAGTACTTC . TRBJ2-7 many TRBV15
CASTDSSGSTDTQYF TGTGCCAGCACCGACTCCTCAGGGAGCACAGATACGCAGTATTTT . TRBJ2-3 . TRBV6-1
CASSPREGAGDLTGELFF TGTGCCAGCAGCCCGCGGGAGGGAGCGGGAGACCTTACCGGGGAGCTGTTTTTT TRBD2 TRBJ2-2 . TRBV11-2
CASSYLNPTPAGQNSGNTIYF TGTGCCAGCAGTTACTTGAACCCCACACCGGCGGGCCAGAACTCTGGAAACACCATATATTTT . TRBJ1-3 few TRBV6-2/TRBV6-3
CASSPSSGRINEQFF TGTGCCAGCAGCCCGTCTAGCGGGAGGATCAATGAGCAGTTCTTC TRBD2 TRBJ2-1 many TRBV7-6